These 27 T cell receptor beta chains originate from one sample sequenced in a study of Ad26.COV2.S vaccination and SARS-CoV-2 variants. Using immunoSEQ multiplex PCR, the repertoire was profiled, and TCRdb retains in-frame clones only, with some absent. The sample comprises hundreds of thousands of clones, roughly 90% of which are singletons, and roughly 5% rests with the top ten. Specified treatment: around 19 received Ad26.COV2.S at low or high dose, single or two shots; about five received placebo; per-sample allocation not given. Samples analyzed were those drawn on day 63 after the first vaccine or placebo injection. This specimen was peripheral blood, taken in a trial of Ad26.COV2.S vaccine versus placebo. The receptors derive from a person between 18 and 65 years old who received the Ad26.COV2.S COVID-19 vaccine or a placebo.

This sequence joins TRBV7-8 and TRBJ1-5; D is ambiguous. With 2 bases removed from V and 11 bases from J, the gap between germline ends came to 16 bases. This CDR3 is built from 14 residues. The germline gives CDR1 SGHVS, CDR2 FQNEAQ. CDR3 DNA sequence: TGTGCCAGCAGCTTAACCCGGGCCACCGAGTCCCAGCATTTT. Translated, it gives CASSLTRATESQHF. The variable domain in full, completed from reference TRBV7-8 and TRBJ1-5, reads GAGVSQSPRYKVAKRGQDVALRCDPISGHVSLFWYQQALGQGPEFLTYFQNEAQLDKSGLPSDRFFAERPEGSVSTLKIQRTQQEDSAVYLCASSLTRATESQHFGDGTRLSIL.

This rearrangement joins TRBV7-8 to TRBJ2-7; D call uncertain. V lost 2 bases and J 4 bases, leaving 9 bases between the germline ends. The germline CDR1 and CDR2 sequences are SGHVS and FQNEAQ. The CDR3 covers 13 residues. CDR3: CASSLKHFYEQYF. The CDR3 nucleotides are TGTGCCAGCAGCTTAAAACATTTTTACGAGCAGTACTTC.

This clone has only a few counts. This rearrangement joins TRBV4-2 to TRBJ2-2; no reliable D call. The CDR3 sequence is 16 residues long. Germline V gene lookup returns CDR1 LGHNA and CDR2 YNFKEQ. With 0 bases removed from V and 0 bases from J, the gap between germline ends came to 8 bases. This CDR3 is CASSQERFSNTGELFF. The CDR3, as DNA: TGTGCCAGCAGCCAAGAGCGGTTTTCGAACACCGGGGAGCTGTTTTTT.

This chain joins TRBV28 and TRBJ1-2, with 10 bases aligning to TRBD1. Germline lookup yields CDR1 MDHEN and CDR2 SYDVKM. Trimming cost V 5 bases and J 7 bases; bases outside gene matches: 4. The CDR3 is made up of 13 amino acids. The CDR3 DNA reads as TGTGCCAGCAGTCCGGACAGGGGGGGTGGCTACACCTTC. Amino acids: CASSPDRGGGYTF.

This clone occurred a few times. The gene calls are TRBV27 and TRBJ1-2; 7 nucleotides align to TRBD1. The V gene end was trimmed by 5 bases and the J gene end by 7 bases; junction bases not matched to a gene: 7. Per germline, CDR1 MNHEY and CDR2 SMNVEV (reference sequence). The CDR3 has 13 residues. The CDR3 bases are TGTGCCAGCAGTCTGACAGGGTATTTTGGCTACACCTTC. It encodes CASSLTGYFGYTF.

This chain links TRBV6-5 with TRBJ2-7; D possibly uses TRBD1 or TRBD2 (5 bases each). V lost 6 bases to trimming and J lost 5 bases, with 20 bases between them. This CDR3 has 15 amino acids. The germline gives CDR1 MNHEY, CDR2 SVGAGI. CDR3 protein: CASSLAPRGPDEQYF. The DNA of the CDR3 is TGTGCCAGCAGCCTAGCTCCTAGGGGCCCGGACGAGCAGTACTTC.

This clone was recorded once. The gene calls are TRBV19 and TRBJ2-3; D tentatively fits TRBD1 or TRBD2 (5 bases each). This CDR3 spans 15 amino acids. Looked up from germline, CDR1 is LNHDA and CDR2 is SQIVND (reference sequence). Trimming pared 4 bases from V and 1 base from J, leaving 12 bases between. CDR3 nucleotides: TGTGCCAGTAGTACCTGGGACGGAGGCACAGATACGCAGTATTTT. Its translation is CASSTWDGGTDTQYF.

This clone was seen a single time. The chain has TRBV28 and TRBJ2-5; no definite D call. Looked up from germline, CDR1 is MDHEN and CDR2 is SYDVKM. The CDR3 totals 14 residues. The V gene lost 3 bases and the J gene lost 1 base, with 9 bases spanning the gap. Here the CDR3 reads CASSFSDIQETQYF. The CDR3 DNA sequence: TGTGCCAGCAGTTTCTCGGATATCCAAGAGACCCAGTACTTC. The full variable domain, its missing parts supplied by reference TRBV28 and TRBJ2-5, is DVKVTQSSRYLVKRTGEKVFLECVQDMDHENMFWYRQDPGLGLRLIYFSYDVKMKEKGDIPEGYSVSREKKERFSLILESASTNQTSMYLCASSFSDIQETQYFGPGTRLLVL.

The chain links TRBV30 to TRBJ2-1; perhaps TRBD1 as D (5 bases). In germline, CDR1 is GTSNPN, CDR2 SVGIG (reference sequence). The CDR3 length is 13 residues. Trimming pared 0 bases from V and 6 bases from J, leaving 9 bases between. The CDR3 nucleotides read TGTGCCTGGAGTGTAGCAGGGCCCAATGAGCAGTTCTTC. This gives the protein CAWSVAGPNEQFF.

The chain joins TRBV13 to TRBJ2-5, with 7 bases identical to TRBD2. J lost 1 base, V lost 5 bases, and 13 bases had no gene match. This CDR3 comprises 17 residues. Germline V gene sequence: CDR1 PRHDT, CDR2 FYEKMQ (reference sequence). In nucleotides, the CDR3 is TGTGCCAGCAGCCACCTTGGGTTAGCGGGTACCCAAGAGACCCAGTACTTC. Its protein is CASSHLGLAGTQETQYF.

This clone was found a few times. The chain recombines TRBV10-3 with TRBJ1-3; a weak D match, TRBD1 (5 bases). Germline lookup yields CDR1 ENHRY and CDR2 SYGVKD. The CDR3 loop spans 16 amino acids. The V gene lost 0 bases and the J gene lost 1 base, with 10 bases spanning the gap. Here the CDR3 DNA reads TGTGCCATCAGTGAGTCTGGGGGGAGATCTGGAAACACCATATATTTT. Amino acids: CAISESGGRSGNTIYF.

The chain employs TRBV10-3 and TRBJ2-1, with TRBD2 matching 10 bases. This CDR3 has 16 residues. V dropped 6 bases and J dropped 0; count of bases not matched to a gene: 5. Germline CDR1 is ENHRY and CDR2 is SYGVKD. The DNA for the CDR3 is TGTGCCATCAGAACCGCTAGCGGGAGCTCCTACAATGAGCAGTTCTTC. This encodes CAIRTASGSSYNEQFF.

CDR3 region: CASSFGGLGETQYF. CDR3 nucleotides: TGTGCCAGCAGCTTTGGAGGGTTGGGAGAGACCCAGTACTTC. This chain connects TRBV7-2 to TRBJ2-5; D perhaps matches TRBD2 (6 bases). The V end lost 3 bases, the J end lost 4 bases, and 12 bases lay between the germline ends. Germline V lookup: CDR1 SGHTA, CDR2 FQGNSA. This CDR3 region has 14 residues. The full variable domain, in which reference TRBV7-2 and TRBJ2-5 provide the parts outside the CDR3, is GAGVSQSPSNKVTEKGKDVELRCDPISGHTALYWYRQSLGQGLEFLIYFQGNSAPDKSGLPSDRFSAERTGGSVSTLTIQRTQQEDSAVYLCASSFGGLGETQYFGPGTRLLVL.

This rearrangement joins TRBV6-5 to TRBJ2-4, with 7 bases lining up with TRBD1. This CDR3 is built from 14 residues. V gave up 6 bases and J gave up 6 bases; unmatched junction bases: 8. Germline V gene data show CDR1 as MNHEY and CDR2 as SVGAGI. CDR3 in DNA: TGTGCCAGCAGCGCGACAGGGTCGGGAAACATTCAGTACTTC. Amino acids: CASSATGSGNIQYF.

The rearrangement joins TRBV5-4 to TRBJ2-5, with 9 bases lining up with TRBD2. CDR3 size: 15 residues. Germline trimming cut 4 bases from V and 3 bases from J; bases unmatched to any gene: 7. Germline V gene lookup returns CDR1 SGHNT and CDR2 YYREEE (reference sequence). The CDR3 nucleotides read TGTGCCAGCAGCCCGGTAGCGGGAGCGGAAGAGACCCAGTACTTC. This encodes CASSPVAGAEETQYF.

The V gene is TRBV11-2, the J gene TRBJ2-7, with 11 bases matching TRBD2. With V trimmed by 2 bases and J by 0 bases, 6 bases remained unmatched. Per the germline V gene, CDR1 is SGHAT and CDR2 is FQNNGV. This CDR3 has 17 amino acids. In nucleotides, the CDR3 is TGTGCCAGCAGCTTAATTGGGGGGACTAGCGGCTCCTACGAGCAGTACTTC. Protein: CASSLIGGTSGSYEQYF.

V gene TRBV28 combines with J gene TRBJ2-7, with D perhaps matching TRBD2 (6 bases). V gave up 10 bases and J gave up 0 bases, with 16 bases separating them. Per germline, CDR1 MDHEN and CDR2 SYDVKM. The CDR3 loop spans 14 amino acids. CDR3 DNA sequence: TGTGCCACCTCTAGGGAGGTTTTCTCCTACGAGCAGTACTTC. Translation gives CATSREVFSYEQYF. The entire variable domain, with the rest obtained from reference TRBV28 and TRBJ2-7, is as follows: DVKVTQSSRYLVKRTGEKVFLECVQDMDHENMFWYRQDPGLGLRLIYFSYDVKMKEKGDIPEGYSVSREKKERFSLILESASTNQTSMYLCATSREVFSYEQYFGPGTRLTVT.

The rearrangement uses TRBV7-3 and TRBJ2-7; 7 bases agree with TRBD1. The J segment lost 2 bases and the V segment lost 5 bases, leaving 6 bases of the junction unmatched. The length of the CDR3 is 14 residues. Per germline, CDR1 SGHTA and CDR2 FQGTGA. The CDR3 sequence is CASSKGDRPYEQYF. CDR3 DNA: TGTGCCAGCAGCAAGGGGGACAGACCCTACGAGCAGTACTTC.

The chain links TRBV7-2 to TRBJ1-2; D is possibly TRBD1 (6 bases). V lost 1 base and J lost 5, with 14 bases in between. Germline values: CDR1 SGHTA, CDR2 FQGNSA. The CDR3 extends over 15 amino acids. The CDR3 region is CASSLEGQLTYGYTF. CDR3 nucleotide sequence: TGTGCCAGCAGCTTAGAAGGACAGCTTACATATGGCTACACCTTC.

This CDR3 reads CASSGYLGQGATGELFF. CDR3 in DNA: TGTGCCAGCAGTGGCTACTTGGGACAGGGGGCGACCGGGGAGCTGTTTTTT. V usage is TRBV6-1 and J usage is TRBJ2-2; 12 bases line up with TRBD1. The CDR3 runs 17 residues. The V gene's germline CDR1 is MNHNS and CDR2 SASEGT. Trimming took 4 bases from V and 5 from J; bases not matched to a gene: 8.

The chain uses TRBV18 and TRBJ1-4; TRBD1 matches 7 bases. The CDR3 extends over 15 amino acids. Germline CDR1 is KGHSH and CDR2 is LQKENI. Trimming cost V 6 bases and J 4 bases; bases outside gene matches: 8. For the CDR3, the DNA is TGTGCCAGCTCTCGACAGGGCCTCTTTAATGAAAAACTGTTTTTT. Translation: CASSRQGLFNEKLFF. The full variable domain, its missing parts supplied by reference TRBV18 and TRBJ1-4, is NAGVMQNPRHLVRRRGQEARLRCSPMKGHSHVYWYRQLPEEGLKFMVYLQKENIIDESGMPKERFSAEFPKEGPSILRIQQVVRGDSAAYFCASSRQGLFNEKLFFGSGTQLSVL.

This chain joins TRBV5-5 and TRBJ1-2; D uncertain. There are 14 residues in the CDR3. Trimming cost V 5 bases and J 4 bases, with 15 bases left between them. Germline assignment: CDR1 SGHKS and CDR2 YYEKEE (reference sequence). The DNA for the CDR3 is TGTGCCAGCAGTTTTTACGACAACTCCTATGGCTACACCTTC. It is translated as CASSFYDNSYGYTF.

V is TRBV19 and J is TRBJ1-1; D unresolved. This CDR3 contains 14 residues. The germline gives CDR1 LNHDA, CDR2 SQIVND (reference sequence). The V end lost 6 bases, the J end lost 4 bases, and 15 bases lay between the germline ends. The CDR3 reads CASRAGYRSTEAFF. As DNA, the CDR3 is TGTGCCAGTAGAGCGGGTTATCGGAGCACTGAAGCTTTCTTT.

CDR3 nucleotides: TGTGCCAGCAGCCCTTCTTATTCAACCGGGGGTGAAAAACTGTTTTTT. It codes for CASSPSYSTGGEKLFF. V and J are TRBV6-2 or TRBV6-3 and TRBJ1-4, with D tentatively TRBD1 (5 bases). V was shortened by 6 bases and J by 7 bases, with 21 bases between the two germline ends. From germline, CDR1 is MNHEY and CDR2 SVGEGT. CDR3 length: 16 amino acids.

The chain links TRBV5-1 to TRBJ2-7; TRBD2 aligns across 9 bases. This CDR3 region has 14 residues. V was clipped by 5 bases and J by 5 bases; unmatched bases: 8. Germline V gives CDR1 SGHRS, CDR2 YFSETQ. The CDR3 loop is CASRPIAGEDEQYF. The CDR3 region has the DNA TGCGCCAGCAGACCTATAGCGGGAGAAGACGAGCAGTACTTC.

The V gene is TRBV27, the J gene TRBJ1-6; D is uncertain. The germline CDR1 and CDR2 sequences are MNHEY and SMNVEV (reference sequence). The V gene lost 4 bases and the J gene lost 0 bases, with 13 bases spanning the gap. This CDR3 is 17 amino acids long. Here the CDR3 reads CASSSSYTSSYNSPLHF. The CDR3 bases are TGTGCCAGCAGTTCCTCCTACACGAGCTCCTATAATTCACCCCTCCACTTT.

J is TRBJ2-2 and V is TRBV28; D perhaps matches TRBD2 (6 bases). Germline loops: CDR1 MDHEN, CDR2 SYDVKM. This CDR3 region has 18 residues. V was shortened by 3 bases and J by 1 base, with 18 bases between the two germline ends. The CDR3 sequence is CASSLTFPGTENTGELFF. Here the CDR3 DNA reads TGTGCCAGCAGTTTGACCTTTCCGGGGACTGAGAACACCGGGGAGCTGTTTTTT.